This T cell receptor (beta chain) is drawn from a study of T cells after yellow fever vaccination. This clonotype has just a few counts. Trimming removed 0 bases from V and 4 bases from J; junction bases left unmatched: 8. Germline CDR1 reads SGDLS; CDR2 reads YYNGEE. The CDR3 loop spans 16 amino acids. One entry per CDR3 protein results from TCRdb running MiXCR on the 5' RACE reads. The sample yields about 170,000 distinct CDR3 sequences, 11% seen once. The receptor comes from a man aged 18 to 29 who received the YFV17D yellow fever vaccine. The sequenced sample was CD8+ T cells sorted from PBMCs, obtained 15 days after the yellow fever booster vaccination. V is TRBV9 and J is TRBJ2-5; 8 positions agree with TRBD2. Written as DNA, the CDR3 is TGTGCCAGCAGCGTAGTAAGCTCGGGGGGGAGAGAGACCCAGTACTTC. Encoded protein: CASSVVSSGGRETQYF. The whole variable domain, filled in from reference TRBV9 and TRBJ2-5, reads DSGVTQTPKHLITATGQRVTLRCSPRSGDLSVYWYQQSLDQGLQFLIQYYNGEERAKGNILERFSAQQFPDLHSELNLSSLELGDSALYFCASSVVSSGGRETQYFGPGTRLLVL.